This T cell receptor (beta chain) came from a study of blood T cell repertoires in COVID-19. CDR1 DFQATT and CDR2 SNEGSKA come from the germline V gene (reference sequence). V was shortened by 6 bases and J by 4 bases, with 10 bases between the two germline ends. The CDR3 is 11 amino acids. Assay used: immunoSEQ multiplex PCR; TCRdb lists only in-frame clones, some missing. The sample lists approximately 300,000 clones, more than 80% occurring once. V gene TRBV20-1 combines with J gene TRBJ2-7; D is unclear. The sequence derives from a woman aged 45-59 years with COVID-19, enrolled during active disease. The sequencing input was peripheral blood. CDR3 residues: CSAPTQYEQYF. CDR3 nucleotide sequence: TGCAGTGCCCCGACACAGTACGAGCAGTACTTC.